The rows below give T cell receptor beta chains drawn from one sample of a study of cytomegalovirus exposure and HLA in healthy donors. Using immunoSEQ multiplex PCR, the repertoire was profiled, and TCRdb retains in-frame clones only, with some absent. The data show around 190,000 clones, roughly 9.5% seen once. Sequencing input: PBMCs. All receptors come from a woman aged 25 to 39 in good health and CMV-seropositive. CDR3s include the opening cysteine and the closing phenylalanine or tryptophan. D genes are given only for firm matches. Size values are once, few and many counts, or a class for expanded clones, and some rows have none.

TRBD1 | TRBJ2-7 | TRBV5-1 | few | CASSGTGLNEQYF | TGCGCCAGCTCCGGGACAGGGTTAAACGAGCAGTACTTC
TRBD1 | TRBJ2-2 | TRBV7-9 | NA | CASSPRQGRSRVGELFF | TGTGCCAGCAGCCCCCGACAGGGTCGTTCGAGGGTCGGGGAGCTGTTTTTT
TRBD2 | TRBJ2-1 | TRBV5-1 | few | CASSTGTSRRSSYNEQFF | TGCGCCAGCAGCACCGGGACTAGCCGCCGGAGCTCCTACAATGAGCAGTTCTTC
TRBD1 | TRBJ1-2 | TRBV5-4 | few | CASRRQQGDYGYTF | TGTGCCAGCAGGCGCCAACAGGGGGACTATGGCTACACCTTC
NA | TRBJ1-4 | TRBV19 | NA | CASSPPTGFQREKLFF | TGTGCCAGTAGTCCCCCGACCGGGTTTCAGAGAGAAAAACTGTTTTTT
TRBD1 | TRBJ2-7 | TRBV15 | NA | CATSRDYETGVREQYF | TGTGCCACCAGCAGAGACTACGAGACAGGGGTGAGGGAGCAGTACTTC
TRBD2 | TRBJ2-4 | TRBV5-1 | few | CASSLVGSGRLDIQYF | TGCGCCAGCAGCTTGGTTGGTAGCGGGAGGTTAGACATTCAGTACTTC
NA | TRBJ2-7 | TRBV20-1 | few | CSARPLFEQYF | TGCAGTGCTAGACCCCTATTTGAGCAGTACTTC
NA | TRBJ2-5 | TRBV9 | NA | CASSVAKEETQYF | TGTGCCAGCAGCGTAGCGAAGGAGGAGACCCAGTACTTC
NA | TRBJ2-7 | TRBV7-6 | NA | CASSLGLGGEQYF | TGTGCCAGCAGCTTAGGACTAGGAGGGGAGCAGTACTTC
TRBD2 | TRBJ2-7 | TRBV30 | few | CAWKRTSGMNEQYF | TGTGCCTGGAAGAGGACTAGCGGGATGAACGAGCAGTACTTC
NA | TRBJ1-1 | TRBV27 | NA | CASSFPGNTEAFF | TGTGCCAGCAGTTTCCCAGGGAACACTGAAGCTTTCTTT
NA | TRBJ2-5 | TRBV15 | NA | CATSRDRDYQETQYF | TGTGCCACCAGCAGAGATCGGGACTACCAAGAGACCCAGTACTTC
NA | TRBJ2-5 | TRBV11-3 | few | CASSLGAAQETQYF | TGTGCCAGCAGCTTAGGAGCGGCCCAAGAGACCCAGTACTTC
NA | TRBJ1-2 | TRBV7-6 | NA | CASSARLGDYTF | TGTGCCAGCAGCGCTCGACTAGGAGACTACACCTTC
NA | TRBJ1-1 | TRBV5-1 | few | CASSSQRGAEAFF | TGCGCCAGCAGCTCCCAACGGGGAGCTGAAGCTTTCTTT
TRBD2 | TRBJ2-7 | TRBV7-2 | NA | CASSSSGSSYEQYF | TGTGCCAGCAGCTCTAGCGGGAGCTCCTACGAGCAGTACTTC
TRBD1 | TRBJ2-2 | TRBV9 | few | CASSVGTGGFRAGELFF | TGTGCCAGCAGCGTCGGGACAGGGGGTTTTAGGGCCGGGGAGCTGTTTTTT
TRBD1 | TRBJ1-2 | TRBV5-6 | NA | CASSARDRGSGYTF | TGTGCCAGCAGCGCACGAGACAGGGGGAGCGGCTACACCTTC
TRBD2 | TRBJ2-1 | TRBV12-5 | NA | CASGLPSGSGFGEQFF | TGTGCTAGTGGTTTGCCTAGCGGGAGCGGTTTTGGTGAGCAGTTCTTC
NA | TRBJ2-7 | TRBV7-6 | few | CASSLTGPSVYEQYF | TGTGCCAGCAGCTTAACAGGGCCGTCCGTCTACGAGCAGTACTTC
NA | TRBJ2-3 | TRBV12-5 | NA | CASGLILASVYRTDTQYF | TGTGCTAGTGGTTTGATCCTGGCCTCAGTTTATCGCACAGATACGCAGTATTTT
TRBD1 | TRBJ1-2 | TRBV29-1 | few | CSVEDYAGGGYTF | TGCAGCGTTGAAGATTATGCAGGGGGTGGCTACACCTTC